Listed here are 19 T cell receptor beta chains from one sample, sequenced in a study of blood T cell repertoires in COVID-19. Using immunoSEQ multiplex PCR, the repertoire was profiled, and TCRdb retains in-frame clones only, with some absent. The sample has 150,000 to 170,000 clones; around 90% are singletons. Sequencing was done on a sample of peripheral blood. Receptors originate from a middle-aged man with acute or convalescent COVID-19.

V and J are TRBV10-2 and TRBJ2-7; D is unresolved. V lost 0 bases to trimming and J lost 6 bases, with 6 bases between them. Germline-derived CDR1 and CDR2 are WSHSY and SAAADI. The CDR3 runs to 12 residues. The CDR3 sequence is CASSESDSEQYF. CDR3 coding DNA: TGCGCCAGCAGTGAGTCCGATAGCGAGCAGTACTTC.

The rearrangement joins TRBV7-8 to TRBJ2-2; a possible D gene is TRBD1 (5 bases). Germline-derived CDR1 and CDR2 are SGHVS and FQNEAQ. The CDR3 extends over 16 amino acids. V gave up 3 bases and J gave up 1 base, with 12 bases separating them. The CDR3 here is CASSFGRGLNTGELFF. The CDR3 DNA follows: TGTGCCAGCAGCTTTGGTAGGGGCTTGAACACCGGGGAGCTGTTTTTT.

This chain links TRBV5-1 with TRBJ1-1; 9 bases agree with TRBD1. This CDR3 spans 14 amino acids. CDR1 and CDR2 (germline): SGHRS, YFSETQ. V dropped 7 bases and J dropped 0; count of bases not matched to a gene: 4. The CDR3 bases are TGCGCCAGCGGTACAGGGGGCCTGAACACTGAAGCTTTCTTT. Its translation: CASGTGGLNTEAFF.

This rearrangement joins TRBV27 to TRBJ1-1; no clear D. This CDR3 contains 15 residues. Germline V gene sequence: CDR1 MNHEY, CDR2 SMNVEV (reference sequence). V dropped 0 bases and J dropped 1 base, with 9 bases sitting between them. For the CDR3, the DNA is TGTGCCAGCAGTTTATCCCGGACTAGGAACACTGAAGCTTTCTTT. Translation: CASSLSRTRNTEAFF.

CDR3 in amino acids: CASSLVVLSSGANVLTF. The CDR3 coding sequence is TGTGCCAGCAGCTTAGTGGTATTGAGCTCTGGGGCCAACGTCCTGACTTTC. The chain combines TRBV7-9 with TRBJ2-6; D call uncertain. This CDR3 is built from 17 residues. Trimming took 1 base from V and 0 from J, leaving 10 bases between them. Germline CDR1 SEHNR, CDR2 FQNEAQ (reference sequence). The full variable domain, its missing parts supplied by reference TRBV7-9 and TRBJ2-6, is DTGVSQNPRHKITKRGQNVTFRCDPISEHNRLYWYRQTLGQGPEFLTYFQNEAQLEKSRLLSDRFSAERPKGSFSTLEIQRTEQGDSAMYLCASSLVVLSSGANVLTFGAGSRLTVL.

The rearrangement uses TRBV7-8 and TRBJ1-1; D is perhaps TRBD1 (6 bases). The V and J ends lost 2 bases and 4 bases respectively, with 17 bases between them. The CDR3 covers 16 residues. Germline assignment: CDR1 SGHVS and CDR2 FQNEAQ. The CDR3 sequence: CASSLRAGVQGTEAFF. CDR3 coding DNA: TGTGCCAGCAGCTTAAGGGCAGGGGTACAGGGCACTGAAGCTTTCTTT.

The V and J genes are TRBV19 and TRBJ2-7, with D uncertain. The CDR3 runs 14 residues. From germline, CDR1 is LNHDA and CDR2 SQIVND (reference sequence). V was cut by 3 bases and J by 1 base, with 10 bases left in between. CDR3 in DNA: TGTGCCAGTAGTATCGGGTTAGGTTCCTACGAGCAGTACGTC. Residues: CASSIGLGSYEQYV.

V is TRBV5-8 and J is TRBJ1-1; D remains unclear. V lost 1 base to trimming and J lost 0 bases, with 10 bases between them. The germline V gene encodes CDR1 SGHTS and CDR2 YDEGEE. This CDR3 is 15 amino acids long. Here the CDR3 DNA reads TGTGCCAGCAGCTTGCGGGTTTCCATGAACACTGAAGCTTTCTTT. Translated, it gives CASSLRVSMNTEAFF.

This clone appeared a few times. The V call is TRBV12-3 or TRBV12-4, the J call TRBJ2-1; 7 bases agree with TRBD1. CDR3 size: 13 residues. The V and J ends lost 6 bases and 7 bases, in that order; junction bases with no gene match: 6. The CDR3 DNA sequence: TGTGCCAGCAGACAACAGGGGCGGAATGAGCAGTTCTTC. Its protein product is CASRQQGRNEQFF.

The chain carries TRBV19 and TRBJ1-1; a weak D match, TRBD1 (6 bases). The CDR3 extends over 15 amino acids. Germline V lookup: CDR1 LNHDA, CDR2 SQIVND (reference sequence). V was trimmed by 4 bases and J by 3 bases, leaving 15 bases between them. For the CDR3, the DNA is TGTGCCAGTAGTACAGGGGTTGGGGTGTACACTGAAGCTTTCTTT. It translates to CASSTGVGVYTEAFF.

The gene calls are TRBV19 and TRBJ1-4, with 10 nucleotides matching TRBD1. CDR3 size: 13 residues. Germline V lookup: CDR1 LNHDA, CDR2 SQIVND (reference sequence). After removal of 10 bases from V and 5 bases from J, the junction contained 4 bases not matched to a gene. CDR3 bases: TGTGCCACTTCGGGACAGGGGAATGAAAAACTGTTTTTT. Amino acid sequence: CATSGQGNEKLFF.

The CDR3 DNA is TGTGCCAGCAGTTTATATCCCCGGGGGGGGACGGCCATGGACACTGAAGCTTTCTTT. Its translation is CASSLYPRGGTAMDTEAFF. This chain connects TRBV27 to TRBJ1-1; D may be TRBD1 (5 bases). The CDR3 is made up of 19 amino acids. The germline gives CDR1 MNHEY, CDR2 SMNVEV (reference sequence). The V end lost 1 base, the J end lost 3 bases, and 24 bases lay between the germline ends.

The V and J genes are TRBV12-3 or TRBV12-4 and TRBJ1-2, with D hard to call. CDR3 size: 12 residues. V lost 2 bases to trimming and J lost 7 bases, with 8 bases between them. The CDR3 DNA sequence: TGTGCCAGCAGTTTATACCCGGGTGGCTACACCTTC. Its protein product is CASSLYPGGYTF.

This clone appeared a single time. The chain uses TRBV9 and TRBJ1-6; the match to TRBD1 covers 8 bases. The CDR3 is 14 amino acids. Germline trimming cut 1 base from V and 8 bases from J; bases unmatched to any gene: 2. CDR1 SGDLS and CDR2 YYNGEE come from the germline V gene. CDR3 nucleotide sequence: TGTGCCAGCAGCGTAAACAGGGGGGATTCACCCCTCCACTTT. Translating gives CASSVNRGDSPLHF.

The V call is TRBV27, the J call TRBJ2-4; D is ambiguous. From germline, CDR1 is MNHEY and CDR2 SMNVEV (reference sequence). The CDR3 consists of 18 residues. Trimming cost V 0 bases and J 0 bases, with 15 bases left between them. DNA for the CDR3: TGTGCCAGCAGTTTATCTTACCCCAGCGCGCTAGCCAAAAACATTCAGTACTTC. Its translation is CASSLSYPSALAKNIQYF.

This rearrangement joins TRBV7-2 to TRBJ2-7, with 9 bases that match TRBD1. V lost 6 bases and J lost 0; bases outside the gene matches: 6. This CDR3 has 15 residues. Germline V CDR1 and CDR2: SGHTA, FQGNSA. CDR3 loop: CASSQQGANSYEQYV. CDR3 nucleotides: TGTGCCAGCAGTCAACAGGGGGCAAACTCCTACGAGCAGTACGTC.

This sequence joins TRBV7-2 and TRBJ2-1, with D maybe TRBD2 (6 bases). Trimming took off 1 base at V and 6 bases at J, with 13 bases between the two ends. CDR1 and CDR2 from the germline V gene are SGHTA and FQGNSA. The CDR3 length is 15 residues. The CDR3 region has the DNA TGTGCCAGCAGCTTAGTTTCTAGCGTAGGCAATGAGCAGTTCTTC. This gives the protein CASSLVSSVGNEQFF.

The chain recombines TRBV1 with TRBJ1-2; the D call of TRBD1 is as the table states it, not checked on the DNA. TRBV1 is a recognized pseudogene. CDR3 length: 14 residues. The CDR3 nucleotides are TGCACCAGCAGCCAAGTTGAACAACACTATGGCTACACCTTC. Amino acids: CTSSQVEQHYGYTF.

This chain connects TRBV28 to TRBJ1-3; 8 positions match TRBD1. V shed 3 bases and J 1 base; nucleotides not matched to a gene: 5. Germline V lookup: CDR1 MDHEN, CDR2 SYDVKM. This CDR3 has 16 amino acids. In nucleotides, the CDR3 is TGTGCCAGCAGTTTGCCTAACAGGGGGTCTGGAAACACCATATATTTT. This encodes CASSLPNRGSGNTIYF.